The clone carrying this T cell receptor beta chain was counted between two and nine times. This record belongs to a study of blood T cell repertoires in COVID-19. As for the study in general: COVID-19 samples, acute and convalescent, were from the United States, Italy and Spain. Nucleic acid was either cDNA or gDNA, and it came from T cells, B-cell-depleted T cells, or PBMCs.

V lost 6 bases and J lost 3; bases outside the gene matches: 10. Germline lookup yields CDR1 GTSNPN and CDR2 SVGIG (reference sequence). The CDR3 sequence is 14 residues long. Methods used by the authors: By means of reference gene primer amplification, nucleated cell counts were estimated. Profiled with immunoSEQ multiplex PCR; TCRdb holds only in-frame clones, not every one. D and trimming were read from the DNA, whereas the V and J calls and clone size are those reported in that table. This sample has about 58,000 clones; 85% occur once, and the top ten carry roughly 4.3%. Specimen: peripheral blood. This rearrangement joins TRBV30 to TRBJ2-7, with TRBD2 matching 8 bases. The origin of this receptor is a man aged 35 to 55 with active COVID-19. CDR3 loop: CACRPRLASYEQYF. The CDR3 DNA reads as TGTGCCTGCCGTCCGAGACTAGCGAGCTACGAGCAGTACTTC.